Each of the 11 T cell receptor beta chains below was sequenced from the same sample in a study of Ad26.COV2.S vaccination and SARS-CoV-2 variants. Some clones are missing from TCRdb's copy, which holds only in-frame ones; the method was immunoSEQ multiplex PCR. The sample contains some 480,000 clones, 87% of which appear only once. This sample's treatment: roughly 19 received Ad26.COV2.S at low or high dose, single or two shots; 5 received placebo; per-sample allocation not given. Sample collection was performed on day 63 after the first vaccine or placebo injection. The sequences come from peripheral blood, collected in a trial of Ad26.COV2.S vaccine versus placebo. These receptors were obtained from a person between 18 and 65 years old who received the Ad26.COV2.S COVID-19 vaccine or a placebo.

CDR3 DNA: TGTGCCAGCGCGGGGTTCGAAGCGGGAGCCCTTTACAATGAGCAGTTCTTC. It is translated as CASAGFEAGALYNEQFF. J is TRBJ2-1 and V is TRBV10-3, with 8 bases fitting TRBD2. CDR1 is ENHRY and CDR2 is SYGVKD in the germline V gene. V lost 10 bases to trimming and J lost 4 bases; unmatched junction nucleotides: 18. The CDR3 consists of 17 residues.

The chain joins TRBV5-1 to TRBJ1-1, with unresolved D. Germline assignment: CDR1 SGHRS and CDR2 YFSETQ. The CDR3 totals 14 residues. V was cut by 0 bases and J by 1 base, with 7 bases left in between. CDR3 amino acids: CASSLGHTNTEAFF. The CDR3 DNA follows: TGCGCCAGCAGCTTGGGACACACGAACACTGAAGCTTTCTTT.

About this clone: Distinct nucleotide sequences in the sample also encode this CDR3. The rearrangement links TRBV3-1 (or the pseudogene TRBV3-2) to TRBJ2-7; a possible D gene is TRBD2 (6 bases). The germline CDR1 and CDR2 sequences are LGHDT and YNNKEL (reference sequence). The germline V and J ends were trimmed by 1 base and 6 bases, with 10 bases remaining between them. The CDR3 consists of 13 residues. CDR3 sequence (DNA): TGTGCCAGCAGCCAAGTGAGGGGAGGCGAGCAGTACTTC. Translated: CASSQVRGGEQYF.

The genes are TRBV21-1 and TRBJ2-1; the table's D call, TRBD2, was not checked against the DNA. TRBV21-1 is labeled a pseudogene. The CDR3 length is 12 residues. The CDR3 DNA sequence: TGTGCCCCCGAGGGCATAGGTAATGAGCAGTTCTTC. It is translated as CAPEGIGNEQFF.

V and J are TRBV27 and TRBJ2-1; 10 bases are a match to TRBD2. V was clipped by 4 bases and J by 5 bases; unmatched bases: 8. In germline, CDR1 is MNHEY, CDR2 SMNVEV (reference sequence). The CDR3 runs 16 residues. Here the CDR3 DNA reads TGTGCCAGCAGTTCCTGGACTAGCGGACATAACAATGAGCAGTTCTTC. Amino acid sequence: CASSSWTSGHNNEQFF.

CDR3 loop: CASSYRTGDLLEAFF. CDR3 bases: TGTGCCAGCAGCTACCGGACAGGCGACCTCCTTGAAGCTTTCTTT. The chain carries TRBV7-2 and TRBJ1-1, with 7 positions matching TRBD1. Germline loops: CDR1 SGHTA, CDR2 FQGNSA. Trimming cost V 4 bases and J 7 bases; bases outside gene matches: 12. This CDR3 contains 15 residues.

The chain joins TRBV6-2 or TRBV6-3 to TRBJ2-3, with 10 bases identical to TRBD2. The CDR3 covers 16 residues. J lost 1 base, V lost 2 bases, and 3 bases had no gene match. CDR1 is MNHEY, CDR2 SVGEGT, per germline. The CDR3 reads CASSYEGLAGTDTQYF. The CDR3 nucleotides read TGTGCCAGCAGTTACGAAGGACTAGCGGGCACAGATACGCAGTATTTT.

This chain links TRBV12-3 or TRBV12-4 with TRBJ2-6; D is undetermined. There are 13 residues in the CDR3. Trimming cost V 1 base and J 4 bases, with 2 bases left between them. CDR3 nucleotides: TGTGCCAGCAGTTTAGTAGGGGCCAACGTCCTGACTTTC. Protein product: CASSLVGANVLTF.

As for this clone: One end of the junction fails to match germline, which may point to a read error. The rearrangement joins TRBV2 to TRBJ2-7, with TRBD2 matching over 9 bases. CDR3 length equals 16 residues. Germline V CDR1 and CDR2: SNHLY, FYNNEI. The CDR3 DNA is TGTGCCAGCAGTCAAGCAGCTAGCGGGATTTCCTACGAGCAGTACTTC. Translating gives CASSQAASGISYEQYF.

This chain joins TRBV28 and TRBJ2-3; 12 positions match TRBD2. The CDR3 consists of 18 residues. Germline lookup yields CDR1 MDHEN and CDR2 SYDVKM. The junction had 13 bases not matched to a gene; V was cut back by 7 bases and J by 2 bases. DNA for the CDR3: TGTGCCAGCACACTTGGCCCAACTAGCGGGAGGTTCACAGATACGCAGTATTTT. Amino acids: CASTLGPTSGRFTDTQYF.

The rearrangement links TRBV11-2 to TRBJ2-7; D uncertain. V was shortened by 1 base and J by 5 bases, with 9 bases between the two germline ends. Germline-derived CDR1 and CDR2 are SGHAT and FQNNGV. This CDR3 contains 13 residues. CDR3 loop: CASSLGYSHEQYF. CDR3 DNA: TGTGCCAGCAGCTTAGGGTACAGCCACGAGCAGTACTTC.